This T cell receptor beta chain emerged from a study of cytomegalovirus exposure and HLA in healthy donors (dated by TCRdb to about 2017). A note on the overall study: In an earlier analysis of roughly 590 of the donors, 250 to 350 Gb of sequence data and approximately 100 million unique TCR beta sequences from roughly 200 million T cells were reported. All discovery cohort repertoires had been generated on a single sequencing platform. HLA typing included class I and class II loci at four-digit resolution. About 5 DR-DQ haplotypes were handled as single units for association and clustering, since linkage in the cohort was strong. Along with the roughly 610-subject first cohort, a separate validation cohort of 120 different subjects was used. In a later genetic analysis, genome-wide SNP genotypes for about 65% of the 666 donors were used, and that subset was treated as a discovery cohort. Typing coverage varied by locus: roughly 620-640 donors for A, B, C, DRB1 and DQB1; under 550 for DQA1; nearly 610 for DPA1; roughly 470 for DPB1. The later analysis used no new phenotypic data to find candidate immune exposures, relying instead on TCR beta sequences and their occurrence across donors. The study aimed to test whether cataloging public T cell receptors could reveal signatures of past pathogen exposure. Approximately 330 gigabases of sequencing data and roughly 80 million unique TCR sequences made up an early release that covered some 640 HLA-typed donors. To decide whether each TCR beta V gene segment behaved as functional or pseudogenic, an earlier analysis of fewer than 750 of the donors relied on high-throughput TCR beta sequencing. In a later analysis, previously published TCR beta repertoires from 670 or so donors were re-analyzed and high-resolution HLA genotyping was added so that TCR occurrence patterns could be studied. The study used immunosequencing to profile the T cell repertoires of more than 650 subjects and linked those repertoires to cytomegalovirus serostatus. Donor age, sex, ethnicity and CMV serostatus were compiled together with the repertoire data. On average, about 200,000 unique TCR beta nucleotide sequences were sequenced per donor among 350 to 400 genotyped donors of the cohort, with roughly 18% of those sequences being non-productive. The genetic ancestry cluster associated with self-reported Caucasian donors included 70% to 85% of the 350 to 500 genotyped donors. To predict cytomegalovirus infection status, the study brought together high-throughput TCR immunosequencing, statistical association of individual TCRs with disease status, and machine learning. What the research found in general, with its limitations: In a later genetic analysis, a missense DCLRE1C variant was associated with V-gene and J-gene trimming of TCR beta chains, and the association was replicated in an independent cohort. Because counts were too low, some 17 rarely observed V segments, including chromosome 9 orphons, were excluded from the earlier analysis of some 540 of the donors. Most TCR sequences were seen in very few donors, while some public TCRs were found in many individuals. Correlated functional status among segregating V segments might be attributable to linkage disequilibrium, but an unknown experimental factor could not be ruled out. When HLA alleles, especially DR and DQ, strongly co-occurred, TCR associations were difficult to assign to individual alleles. The only immune exposure information available for the cohort was CMV serostatus. A later analysis found that HLA-associated TCR beta chains were more clonally expanded and had lower generation probabilities than equally common non-associated chains. Sequencing depth was assumed to be roughly uniform across donors in the presence/absence analyses, though that assumption may not hold. A group of highly shared sequence variants was considered likely to be a technical artifact of the sequencing pipeline. The authors suggested that the approach could potentially be generalized to other disease states and immunological phenotypes. According to a later genetic analysis, donors in an Asian-associated ancestry cluster had fewer N-insertions in productive TCRs than the approximately 650-donor mean. According to a later analysis, parvovirus B19, influenza, CMV and Epstein-Barr virus appeared linked to several top co-occurrence clusters. In vitro tests confirmed that three of the cytomegalovirus-associated TCR beta chains recognize cytomegalovirus antigens. In a later analysis, some 18,000 TCR beta sequences were associated with specific HLA alleles at a false discovery rate of 0.05. In a later analysis, the rate of TCR association differed among HLA loci, with DRB1 alleles having the most associated TCRs and HLA-C alleles having the fewest. Because HLA typing was unavailable for some donors at each locus, only the typed subset was used in association tests. A further reported finding was that TCR beta sequences accurately predicted the HLA-A and HLA-B alleles for most subjects in the first cohort. In an earlier analysis of 587 of the donors, most TCR beta V segments appeared in productive rearrangements about 87% or about 30% of the time, broadly matching IMGT annotations. In both the original and validation cohorts, the classifier was reported to diagnose cytomegalovirus status with high specificity and sensitivity. In this cohort, only TCR beta chains were sequenced, and detectable features were limited by the absence of alpha or paired-chain data. According to a later analysis, most CMV-associated TCR beta chains appeared to be HLA-restricted, and the HLA associations seemed to be driven largely by CMV exposure. A total of some 180 TCR beta chains were listed by the study as associated with cytomegalovirus.

Of note for this clone: Its cognate antigen has yet to be identified.

In total, 600 or so healthy bone marrow donors made up the cohort. At the time of sampling, all cohort members were nominally healthy, though unrecorded immune exposures were likely present. The donor tested CMV seropositive, placing the donor among the roughly 300 seropositive members of the cohort. Each donor provided a peripheral blood sample, and peripheral blood mononuclear cells were used for TCR beta sequencing. The Qiagen DNeasy Blood Extraction Kit was used to extract genomic DNA from the blood cell samples. The library was generated by the immunoSEQ multiplex PCR assay. For the multiplex PCR, a mixture combining 60 forward primers for TCR Vbeta segments and 13 reverse primers for TCR Jbeta segments was used. The CDR3 region of rearranged TCR beta genes was amplified from genomic DNA with a multiplex PCR assay. The Illumina HiSeq System was used to sequence the amplified TCR beta libraries as 87-base-pair reads. For the original study's pipeline: A later analysis counted 75 million to 100 million unique TCR beta chains across the roughly 700 repertoires, and some 11 million of these chains were shared by at least two donors. Raw reads were error-corrected and collapsed into unique sequences with a nearest-neighbor algorithm that merged closely related sequences to remove PCR and sequencing errors. To assign V, D and J gene segments, CDR3 sequences were aligned to IMGT reference sequences. Each retained sequence needed at least a six-nucleotide match to both a V gene segment and a J gene segment. A rearrangement counted as productive if the CDR3 had no stop codons and remained in frame with V and J, and every other rearrangement counted as non-productive. CDR3 was defined according to IMGT convention as the region running from the second conserved V-encoded cysteine to the conserved J-encoded phenylalanine. The earlier analysis of about 640 of the donors excluded any sequence lacking an unambiguous match to a single V gene segment. An earlier analysis of approximately 590 of the donors classified V segments as functional when productive rearrangements were above 56.7% and as segregating when the standard deviation between donors was above 5%. A statistical classification framework was built for diagnosing cytomegalovirus status from the catalog of TCR beta chain sequences. In a later analysis, TCR nucleotide sequences were compared against IMGT/GENE-DB human TR gene sequences so that V and J genes could be assigned. Using the TCRdist pipeline, a later analysis assigned CDR3 sequences along with most-parsimonious VDJ recombination scenarios. In a later analysis, each TCR beta chain was defined by its CDR3 amino acid sequence together with its V-gene family, and reads lacking a unique V-gene family were excluded. As a way to deal with suspected cross-contamination and a sequencing artifact, a later analysis dropped nearly 600 nucleotide sequences that were highly shared and had low generation probability. A later analysis calculated a clonal expansion index for each public chain from normalized within-repertoire ranks of inferred template counts. Generation probabilities in a later analysis came from a VDJ recombination model fitted to out-of-frame rearrangements, and those results were checked against IGoR. Hypergeometric tests were used in a later analysis to score TCR-TCR, TCR-HLA and TCR-CMV co-occurrence, with a repertoire-size bias correction applied to the TCR pairs. False discovery rates were estimated in a later analysis by permuting HLA or CMV assignments 20 times. A later analysis grouped co-occurring TCRs with DBSCAN, adding TCRdist sequence similarity when clustering within HLA-allele-positive subsets. Co-occurrence clustering excluded repertoires with fewer than 30,000 or more than 120,000 public chains, plus five with anomalous nucleotide sharing. Entries here come from immuneACCESS through TCRdb and include only in-frame sequences with V and J called. Some clones fail to appear in such tables; in the studies checked, an unresolved V gene covers under half of the shortfall, and the cause of the remainder is unknown. The D gene and trimming were derived from the DNA, and the V and J assignments and clone size from that table. For this sample, the table gives 65,000 to 85,000 clones. The ten largest make up approximately 2.4% of the sample.

The TCR comes from a female donor in good health and CMV-seropositive. The sample taken for sequencing was PBMCs.

The sequenced DNA: TGCAGTGCTCCCCATACCTACGAGCAGTACTTC. The resulting protein is CSAPHTYEQYF. Recombination joined TRBV20-1 with TRBJ2-5; the D gene assignment is ambiguous. The end of the DNA fits TRBJ2-7 better, so the J call may be wrong. From its cysteine to its phenylalanine, the CDR3 spans 11 amino acids. The sequence is cut down to CDR3 DNA, 33 bases in frame from base 1. Via the germline V gene (reference sequence), CDR1 is DFQATT and CDR2 SNEGSKA.